This record concerns one T cell receptor (beta chain) sequence. The sample originates from a study of blood T cell repertoires in COVID-19. Trimming cost V 1 base and J 3 bases, with 11 bases left between them. The CDR3 covers 15 residues. The germline gives CDR1 SGHRS, CDR2 YFSETQ. Using immunoSEQ multiplex PCR, the repertoire was profiled, and TCRdb retains in-frame clones only, with some absent. The sample has approximately 110,000 clones, approximately 80% seen once. This clonotype originated in a woman older than 75 with active or convalescent COVID-19. The sequenced sample consisted of peripheral blood. The chain employs TRBV5-1 and TRBJ2-1; D perhaps matches TRBD1 (7 bases). CDR3 in DNA: TGCGCCAGCAGCTTGTATCAGGGGGGCTACAATGAGCAGTTCTTC. It encodes CASSLYQGGYNEQFF.